Reported below is one T cell receptor (beta chain). The data derive from a study of OX40 agonist ivuxolimab in advanced cancers. V shed 0 bases, J shed 7 bases, and the junction held 4 bases outside the gene matches. CDR1 MNHEY and CDR2 SVGAGI come from the germline V gene. The CDR3 loop spans 15 amino acids. Here immunoSEQ multiplex PCR was the method, and the copy in TCRdb shows in-frame clones only, minus some. The repertoire has about 51,000 clones, around 77% of them found once; the top ten carry around 2%. The genes are TRBV6-5 and TRBJ2-1; 9 nucleotides match TRBD2. The input for sequencing was CD4+ or CD8+ T cells sorted from blood, taken in a trial of the OX40 agonist ivuxolimab. The clonotype was recovered from an adult with an advanced solid tumor such as melanoma, head and neck, liver or kidney cancer. CDR3 nucleotides: TGTGCCAGCAGTTACTCCGGGACTAGCATTAATGAGCAGTTCTTC. It yields the protein CASSYSGTSINEQFF.